The rows below give T cell receptor beta chains drawn from one sample of a study of T cell repertoires in cytomegalovirus infection. TCRdb reprocessed the reads with MiXCR, giving one entry per CDR3 protein. The sample lists 500,000 to 600,000 distinct CDR3 sequences, approximately 15% occurring once. The material sequenced was CD8+ T cells from PBMCs. These receptors originate from a human donor in good health (CMV status not recorded). Some clones in this sample may be carry-over from other donors' samples. Each CDR3 is given with its conserved first and last residue.

V gene,CDR3 protein
TRBV27,CASSSTNRDVLSF
TRBV12-5,CASGTRRGRGYTQYF
TRBV9,CASSVAAGSGGYTF
TRBV29-1,CSVRQGNGELFF
TRBV2,CASSQGQSPYNEQFF
TRBV10-3,CAISGGTDTFQAFF
TRBV5-6,CASSLRGFNTGELFF
TRBV10-3,CAISAFKGQETYEQYF
TRBV24-1,CATSDLLVNTGELFF
TRBV14,CASSQEAGHPVGNTIYF
TRBV29-1,CSGRQGASTEAFF
TRBV25-1,CASSEWNGVGIDGYTF
TRBV7-3,CASSLYGGGGTEAFF
TRBV20-1,CSARPQGQSDTQYF
TRBV12-3/TRBV12-4,CASSPTRGSNTEAFF
TRBV11-2,CASSPASSGRASYEQYF
TRBV11-2,CASSLVGRGTSGTSGELFF
TRBV4-1,CASSQDPPSGRVYNEQFF
TRBV29-1,CSVEDLSSGSYEQYF